Following are 21 T cell receptor beta chains from one sample sequenced in a study of blood T cell repertoires in COVID-19. The table came from immunoSEQ multiplex PCR; TCRdb's copy has only in-frame clones and leaves some out. The sample lists 200,000 to 300,000 clones; nearly 90% were seen once. The sample taken for sequencing was PBMCs or T cells enriched from blood (not recorded which). Every receptor here comes from a woman aged 25 to 39 with acute COVID-19.

V is TRBV19 and J is TRBJ1-1, with unresolved D. V lost 4 bases and J lost 7, with 13 bases in between. Germline V lookup: CDR1 LNHDA, CDR2 SQIVND (reference sequence). This CDR3 contains 13 residues. The CDR3 sequence: CASSTLGMNEAFF. The CDR3 DNA follows: TGTGCCAGTAGTACCCTCGGGATGAATGAAGCTTTCTTT. Supplemented by reference TRBV19 and TRBJ1-1, the full variable domain reads DGGITQSPKYLFRKEGQNVTLSCEQNLNHDAMYWYRQDPGQGLRLIYYSQIVNDFQKGDIAEGYSVSREKKESFPLTVTSAQKNPTAFYLCASSTLGMNEAFFGQGTRLTVV.

CDR3: CASSHDRVRNTEAFF. The CDR3 DNA sequence: TGTGCCAGCAGTCATGACAGGGTTCGGAACACTGAAGCTTTCTTT. This chain links TRBV7-9 with TRBJ1-1, with TRBD1 identical over 7 bases. The CDR3 covers 15 residues. V was clipped by 6 bases and J by 1 base; unmatched bases: 8. Germline V lookup: CDR1 SEHNR, CDR2 FQNEAQ (reference sequence). Full variable domain (outside the CDR3, taken from reference TRBV7-9 and TRBJ1-1): DTGVSQNPRHKITKRGQNVTFRCDPISEHNRLYWYRQTLGQGPEFLTYFQNEAQLEKSRLLSDRFSAERPKGSFSTLEIQRTEQGDSAMYLCASSHDRVRNTEAFFGQGTRLTVV.

The chain joins TRBV30 to TRBJ1-1; D ambiguous. V lost 2 bases, J lost 3 bases, and 10 bases lay in between. In germline, CDR1 is GTSNPN, CDR2 SVGIG (reference sequence). The CDR3 is made up of 13 amino acids. The CDR3 region is CAWSPRVDTEAFF. DNA of the CDR3: TGTGCCTGGAGTCCACGGGTGGACACTGAAGCTTTCTTT. Full variable domain (missing parts from reference TRBV30 and TRBJ1-1): SQTIHQWPATLVQPVGSPLSLECTVEGTSNPNLYWYRQAAGRGLQLLFYSVGIGQISSEVPQNLSASRPQDRQFILSSKKLLLSDSGFYLCAWSPRVDTEAFFGQGTRLTVV.

This clone was observed a few times. The rearrangement links TRBV28 to TRBJ2-1; perhaps TRBD1 as D (5 bases). The CDR3 runs to 14 residues. V lost 1 base, J lost 5 bases, and 9 bases lay in between. From germline, CDR1 is MDHEN and CDR2 SYDVKM. The chain's CDR3 is CASSLFTGNNEQFF. Written as DNA, the CDR3 is TGTGCCAGCAGTTTATTCACAGGAAACAATGAGCAGTTCTTC.

This chain connects TRBV28 to TRBJ2-5; 8 nucleotides line up with TRBD1. The trim removed 8 bases at V and 5 bases at J, leaving 7 bases unmatched. Germline CDR1 MDHEN, CDR2 SYDVKM. This CDR3 has 13 amino acids. The CDR3 reads CASLDRDVETQYF. The CDR3 DNA follows: TGTGCCAGCCTGGACAGGGACGTCGAGACCCAGTACTTC.

The chain joins TRBV6-6 to TRBJ2-5; perhaps TRBD1 as D (5 bases). The CDR3 is 14 amino acids. V was shortened by 7 bases and J by 1 base, with 13 bases between the two germline ends. CDR1 MNHNY and CDR2 SVGAGI come from the germline V gene (reference sequence). The chain's CDR3 is CASTPRQGQETQYF. The CDR3 region has the DNA TGTGCCAGCACCCCGCGGCAGGGCCAAGAGACCCAGTACTTC.

This rearrangement joins TRBV6-1 to TRBJ2-5, with D hard to call. Deletions cut 1 base from V and 13 bases from J, with 10 bases between. Germline V gives CDR1 MNHNS, CDR2 SASEGT. The length of the CDR3 is 11 residues. The DNA of the CDR3 is TGTGCCAGCAGTGAAGTTCCAGGCAGGTACTTC. Encoded protein: CASSEVPGRYF.

The chain uses TRBV5-1 and TRBJ2-1, with D perhaps matching TRBD2 (6 bases). Germline lookup yields CDR1 SGHRS and CDR2 YFSETQ. V lost 2 bases and J 0 bases, leaving 12 bases between the germline ends. The CDR3 contains 16 residues. The CDR3: CASSFLGGVSYNEQFF. The CDR3 DNA sequence: TGCGCCAGCAGCTTCCTCGGCGGGGTCTCCTACAATGAGCAGTTCTTC.

The genes are TRBV29-1 and TRBJ1-1; the D is unclear. The CDR3 has 12 residues. The ends were cut back, 4 bases at V and 1 base at J, with 7 bases in the middle. The V gene's germline CDR1 is SQVTM and CDR2 ANQGSEA. DNA for the CDR3: TGCAGCGTTGCCGACTGGAACACTGAAGCTTTCTTT. This gives the protein CSVADWNTEAFF.

This clone was detected once. This chain's CDR3 is CATSGGGAAETQYF. The CDR3 nucleotides read TGTGCCACCAGTGGCGGGGGGGCCGCGGAGACCCAGTACTTC. V usage is TRBV15 and J usage is TRBJ2-5; 9 bases agree with TRBD2. Germline V gene lookup returns CDR1 LNHNV and CDR2 YYDKDF (reference sequence). Trimming cost V 6 bases and J 5 bases; bases outside gene matches: 7. The CDR3 covers 14 residues.

The chain employs TRBV3-1 (or the pseudogene TRBV3-2) and TRBJ2-3; D is uncertain. CDR1 LGHDT and CDR2 YNNKEL come from the germline V gene (reference sequence). Trimming pared 2 bases from V and 5 bases from J, leaving 17 bases between. CDR3 length: 16 residues. The CDR3 region is CASSQLPSGVGDTQYF. CDR3 nucleotide sequence: TGTGCCAGCAGCCAATTGCCTTCCGGAGTTGGAGATACGCAGTATTTT.

The genes are TRBV12-5 and TRBJ1-6; D is undetermined. The germline V gene has CDR1 LGHNT and CDR2 FRNRAP. The germline V and J ends were trimmed by 9 bases and 9 bases, with 9 bases remaining between them. The CDR3 extends over 11 amino acids. The CDR3: CAREVSSPLHF. CDR3 nucleotide sequence: TGTGCTAGGGAGGTAAGTTCACCCCTCCACTTT. Full variable domain (rest looked up from reference TRBV12-5 and TRBJ1-6): DARVTQTPRHKVTEMGQEVTMRCQPILGHNTVFWYRQTMMQGLELLAYFRNRAPLDDSGMPKDRFSAEMPDATLATLKIQPSEPRDSAVYFCAREVSSPLHFGNGTRLTVT.

The chain employs TRBV27 and TRBJ1-5, with D hard to call. The V end lost 4 bases, the J end lost 2 bases, and 12 bases lay between the germline ends. The CDR3 runs 15 residues. Germline lookup yields CDR1 MNHEY and CDR2 SMNVEV (reference sequence). This CDR3 reads CASSSAGGGNQPQHF. In DNA, the CDR3 is TGTGCCAGCAGTTCCGCGGGAGGCGGCAATCAGCCCCAGCATTTT.

The CDR3 spells CASSFGSPYEQYF. The CDR3 bases are TGTGCCAGCAGTTTTGGCTCACCCTACGAGCAGTACTTC. V usage is TRBV12-3 or TRBV12-4 and J usage is TRBJ2-7; unclear D gene. V was shortened by 3 bases and J by 2 bases, with 8 bases between the two germline ends. CDR3 length: 13 amino acids.

This clone was observed a single time. The chain links TRBV4-1 to TRBJ1-2; D gene uncertain. The V end lost 1 base, the J end lost 8 bases, and 11 bases lay between the germline ends. Germline V gene sequence: CDR1 MGHRA, CDR2 YSYEKL. The CDR3 has 13 amino acids. The CDR3 coding sequence is TGCGCCAGCAGCCAAGTGGTAGCCGGGGGCTACACCTTC. It codes for CASSQVVAGGYTF.

The J gene is TRBJ2-7, the V gene TRBV11-2, with D possibly TRBD2 on 6 matching bases. With 0 bases removed from V and 3 bases from J, the gap between germline ends came to 9 bases. The CDR3 contains 14 residues. Germline-derived CDR1 and CDR2 are SGHAT and FQNNGV. The CDR3 protein is CASSLERGNYEQYF. CDR3 bases: TGTGCCAGCAGCTTAGAACGGGGGAACTACGAGCAGTACTTC.

This clone was counted a few times. The chain uses TRBV28 and TRBJ1-1, with D hard to call. Germline lookup yields CDR1 MDHEN and CDR2 SYDVKM. V gave up 5 bases and J gave up 0 bases, with 10 bases separating them. The CDR3 is 14 amino acids. The CDR3 loop is CASSPLYMNTEAFF. DNA for the CDR3: TGTGCCAGCAGTCCGTTATACATGAACACTGAAGCTTTCTTT.

The rearrangement uses TRBV4-3 and TRBJ2-7; TRBD2 matches 7 bases. The CDR3 has 14 amino acids. Losses at the gene ends were 2 bases for V and 4 bases for J; bases not matched to a gene: 5. In germline, CDR1 is LGHNA, CDR2 YSLEER. The CDR3 coding sequence is TGCGCCAGCAGCCAAAGGGGAGGGACGTACGAGCAGTACTTC. Translated: CASSQRGGTYEQYF.

Notes on this clone: The same CDR3 also results from other DNA sequences found in this sample. The chain employs TRBV5-6 and TRBJ2-2; 7 nucleotides align to TRBD1. The CDR3 sequence is 15 residues long. Per germline, CDR1 SGHDT and CDR2 YYEEEE. The V gene end was trimmed by 2 bases and the J gene end by 2 bases; junction bases not matched to a gene: 3. The CDR3 bases are TGTGCCAGCAGCTTTAGGGGGCCCAACACCGGGGAGCTGTTTTTT. It yields the protein CASSFRGPNTGELFF.

This rearrangement joins TRBV7-6 to TRBJ1-1, with D perhaps TRBD1 (6 bases). V lost 4 bases, J lost 1 base, and 16 bases lay in between. Germline V lookup: CDR1 SGHVS, CDR2 FNYEAQ. There are 16 residues in the CDR3. CDR3 in amino acids: CASSSRTGQPNTEAFF. The DNA for the CDR3 is TGTGCCAGCAGCTCCAGAACTGGACAGCCGAACACTGAAGCTTTCTTT.

This chain links TRBV28 with TRBJ2-1, with 10 bases fitting TRBD1. The CDR3 runs 17 residues. Trimming cost V 5 bases and J 4 bases; bases outside gene matches: 11. The germline gives CDR1 MDHEN, CDR2 SYDVKM. CDR3 in DNA: TGTGCCAGCAGTCACCAACCGGGACAGGGGCCGTACAATGAGCAGTTCTTC. It is translated as CASSHQPGQGPYNEQFF.